Below, 2 T cell receptor beta chains from the same sample are listed, as sequenced in a study of blood T cell repertoires in COVID-19. Produced via immunoSEQ multiplex PCR; TCRdb's table is partial and in-frame only. The data hold approximately 230,000 clones, with around 88% observed a single time. Sequences were obtained from peripheral blood. These receptors were collected from a woman in her thirties with COVID-19, enrolled during active disease.

The chain carries TRBV15 and TRBJ2-6; a possible D gene is TRBD1 (5 bases). The V gene lost 1 base and the J gene lost 0 bases, with 10 bases spanning the gap. This CDR3 is built from 17 residues. Germline V lookup: CDR1 LNHNV, CDR2 YYDKDF (reference sequence). The CDR3 DNA reads as TGTGCCACCAGCAGAGTTACAGGCCCCTCTGGGGCCAACGTCCTGACTTTC. This codes for CATSRVTGPSGANVLTF.

The chain is built from TRBV28 and TRBJ2-7; TRBD2 agrees at 7 bases. V gave up 6 bases and J gave up 4 bases; unmatched junction bases: 9. Germline V gene lookup returns CDR1 MDHEN and CDR2 SYDVKM. The CDR3 loop spans 14 amino acids. The CDR3, as DNA: TGTGCCAGCAGGACTAGCTCCTTGTGGTACGAGCAGTACTTC. This encodes CASRTSSLWYEQYF. The entire variable domain, with the rest obtained from reference TRBV28 and TRBJ2-7, is as follows: DVKVTQSSRYLVKRTGEKVFLECVQDMDHENMFWYRQDPGLGLRLIYFSYDVKMKEKGDIPEGYSVSREKKERFSLILESASTNQTSMYLCASRTSSLWYEQYFGPGTRLTVT.